This T cell receptor (beta chain) appears in the sequencing data of a study of blood T cells in healthy people across ages. The authors ran a second PCR of roughly 6 to 12 cycles using a sample-barcoded 5' primer and a J-beta primer mix. Each CDR3 protein is one row after TCRdb ran MiXCR on the 5' RACE reads. The sample lists about 1.8 million distinct CDR3 sequences; roughly 49% were seen once. CDR1 and CDR2 from the germline V gene are SGHVS and FNYEAQ. The CDR3 sequence is 14 residues long. V was pared by 2 bases and J by 3 bases, with 10 bases between. Each donor had 9 to 10 milliliters of peripheral blood drawn. Every sample yielded at least 7 million isolated PBMCs.

Sequences were obtained from blood. V gene TRBV7-6 combines with J gene TRBJ2-5, with D unclear. The receptor was isolated from a middle-aged woman in good health. The CDR3 sequence: CASSLRVGEETQYF. CDR3 nucleotide sequence: TGTGCCAGCAGCTTACGGGTTGGGGAAGAGACCCAGTACTTC.